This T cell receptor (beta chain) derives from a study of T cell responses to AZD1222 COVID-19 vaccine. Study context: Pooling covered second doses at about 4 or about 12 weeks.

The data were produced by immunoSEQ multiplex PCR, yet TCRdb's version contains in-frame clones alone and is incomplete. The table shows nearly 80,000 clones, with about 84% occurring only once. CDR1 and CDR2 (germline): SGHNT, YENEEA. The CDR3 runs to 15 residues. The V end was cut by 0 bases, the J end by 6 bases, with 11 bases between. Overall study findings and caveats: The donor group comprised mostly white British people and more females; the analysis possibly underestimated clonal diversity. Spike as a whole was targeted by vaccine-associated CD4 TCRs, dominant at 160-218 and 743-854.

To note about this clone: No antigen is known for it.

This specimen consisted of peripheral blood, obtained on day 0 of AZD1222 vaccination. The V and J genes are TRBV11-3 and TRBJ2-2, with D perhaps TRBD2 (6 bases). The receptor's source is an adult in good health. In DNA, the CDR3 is TGTGCCAGCAGCTTAGAGGGGGGAGTGGCCGGGGAGCTGTTTTTT. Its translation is CASSLEGGVAGELFF.